The 21 T cell receptor beta chains listed next were all sequenced from one sample in a study of cytomegalovirus exposure and HLA in healthy donors. PCR was performed using 60 Vbeta and 13 Jbeta primers. Assay: immunoSEQ multiplex PCR; the TCRdb copy retains only in-frame clones and omits some. The sample shows approximately 160,000 clones, 60% to 80% of them seen only once. Sequenced: PBMCs. The receptors shown here come from a woman between 50 and 59 years old in good health and CMV-seropositive.

The chain has TRBV6-6 and TRBJ2-5; TRBD1 might be the D (5 bases). Germline CDR1 is MNHNY and CDR2 is SVGAGI (reference sequence). This CDR3 has 15 residues. Deletions cut 4 bases from V and 2 bases from J, with 14 bases between. The CDR3 DNA reads as TGTGCCAGCAGTTCCCCGGTTGGGGCACAAGAGACCCAGTACTTC. Amino acid sequence: CASSSPVGAQETQYF.

This clone occurred a few times. The sample has other DNA sequences that encode this CDR3 too. J is TRBJ2-3 and V is TRBV11-2, with TRBD2 identical over 11 bases. Germline V gives CDR1 SGHAT, CDR2 FQNNGV. This CDR3 has 17 amino acids. V shed 3 bases and J 2 bases; nucleotides not matched to a gene: 7. The CDR3 sequence is CASSFSGGVTATDTQYF. The CDR3 nucleotides read TGTGCCAGCAGCTTTAGCGGGGGGGTGACCGCCACAGATACGCAGTATTTT.

Worth noting for this clone: Relative to the germline gene, one junction end is altered; a read error may explain this. This rearrangement joins TRBV10-3 to TRBJ2-5; 7 bases match TRBD2. Per germline, CDR1 ENHRY and CDR2 SYGVKD. This CDR3 region has 15 residues. As DNA, the CDR3 is TGTGCCACCGACGAGACGGCTAGCGGACAAGGGACCCAGTACTTC. Amino acid sequence: CATDETASGQGTQYF.

This chain connects TRBV7-9 to TRBJ1-2; 8 bases match TRBD1. The CDR3 extends over 14 amino acids. Per germline, CDR1 SEHNR and CDR2 FQNEAQ (reference sequence). With 4 bases clipped from V and 3 bases from J, the junction kept 4 bases outside the gene matches. The CDR3 here is CASSSSGQDYGYTF. The DNA for the CDR3 is TGTGCCAGCAGCTCTTCGGGACAGGACTATGGCTACACCTTC.

The V and J genes are TRBV15 and TRBJ2-2; TRBD1 agrees at 8 bases. The CDR3 covers 14 residues. The germline V gene has CDR1 LNHNV and CDR2 YYDKDF (reference sequence). The ends lost 3 bases at V and 7 bases at J; junction bases unmatched: 4. CDR3: CATSRDRVGGELFF. The CDR3 DNA follows: TGTGCCACCAGCAGGGACAGGGTTGGCGGGGAGCTGTTTTTT.

This sequence joins TRBV19 and TRBJ2-4, with D maybe TRBD1 (6 bases). CDR1 is LNHDA, CDR2 SQIVND, per germline (reference sequence). This CDR3 has 15 residues. Trimming shortened V by 8 bases and J by 0 bases, and 14 bases separated the two germline ends. CDR3 loop: CASEDSLRAKNIQYF. For the CDR3, the DNA is TGTGCCAGTGAGGACAGCCTTAGAGCCAAAAACATTCAGTACTTC.

This clone showed up just once. This sample includes further DNA sequences coding for the same CDR3. This sequence joins TRBV5-1 and TRBJ2-1, with 7 bases fitting TRBD2. Germline V gene sequence: CDR1 SGHRS, CDR2 YFSETQ. V lost 4 bases, J lost 4 bases, and 5 bases stayed unmatched. The CDR3 spans 14 residues. DNA of the CDR3: TGCGCCAGCAGCCTTCCTAGCGGATACAATGAGCAGTTCTTC. Translation gives CASSLPSGYNEQFF.

The chain couples TRBV2 to TRBJ2-7; 11 bases line up with TRBD2. This CDR3 is built from 16 residues. With 0 bases clipped from V and 4 bases from J, the junction kept 5 bases outside the gene matches. Germline V lookup: CDR1 SNHLY, CDR2 FYNNEI. The CDR3 nucleotides read TGTGCCAGCAGTGAAGCCCCTGGACTAGCGGGTTACGAGCAGTACTTC. Protein: CASSEAPGLAGYEQYF.

The CDR3 reads CAWGRQGARGTYEQYF. Written as DNA, the CDR3 is TGTGCCTGGGGTAGACAGGGGGCGAGGGGTACCTACGAGCAGTACTTC. The chain carries TRBV30 and TRBJ2-7; 10 bases map to TRBD1. CDR3 length: 16 residues. CDR1 and CDR2 (germline): GTSNPN, SVGIG (reference sequence). The trim removed 5 bases at V and 2 bases at J, leaving 12 bases unmatched.

The chain combines TRBV9 with TRBJ1-3, with D unclear. This CDR3 has 17 residues. V dropped 0 bases and J dropped 0 bases, with 13 bases sitting between them. Germline V CDR1 and CDR2: SGDLS, YYNGEE. CDR3 loop: CASSVVPIPSSGNTIYF. Here the CDR3 DNA reads TGTGCCAGCAGCGTAGTACCTATCCCAAGCTCTGGAAACACCATATATTTT. Based on the CDR3 plus reference TRBV9 and TRBJ1-3, the full variable domain is DSGVTQTPKHLITATGQRVTLRCSPRSGDLSVYWYQQSLDQGLQFLIQYYNGEERAKGNILERFSAQQFPDLHSELNLSSLELGDSALYFCASSVVPIPSSGNTIYFGEGSWLTVV.

V usage is TRBV9 and J usage is TRBJ2-1; 8 bases map to TRBD1. The CDR3 is 14 amino acids. Germline CDR1 is SGDLS and CDR2 is YYNGEE. V lost 0 bases, J lost 13 bases, and 9 bases stayed unmatched. CDR3 sequence: CASSVEGSAGGQFF. In DNA form, the CDR3 reads TGTGCCAGCAGCGTAGAAGGATCGGCAGGGGGCCAGTTCTTC.

This chain uses TRBV6-5 with TRBJ1-2, with TRBD1 identical over 11 bases. CDR1 and CDR2 (germline): MNHEY, SVGAGI. V shed 6 bases and J 8 bases; nucleotides not matched to a gene: 11. This CDR3 contains 15 residues. The CDR3 loop reads CASRGLGQGALGYTF. The CDR3 bases are TGTGCCAGCAGAGGCCTCGGACAGGGGGCGCTGGGCTACACCTTC.

The V and J genes are TRBV4-1 and TRBJ2-2; D perhaps matches TRBD1 (6 bases). The germline V gene has CDR1 MGHRA and CDR2 YSYEKL. The CDR3 is 13 residues long. Trimming shortened V by 7 bases and J by 7 bases, and 13 bases separated the two germline ends. The CDR3 region is CASNLGGNGELFF. In DNA form, the CDR3 reads TGCGCCAGCAACTTAGGGGGTAACGGGGAGCTGTTTTTT.

This chain connects TRBV14 to TRBJ1-1; D is uncertain. Trimming stripped 3 bases from V and 8 bases from J, with 4 bases between. Germline V lookup: CDR1 SGHDN, CDR2 FVKESK. The CDR3 is 10 amino acids. CDR3 nucleotides: TGTGCCAGCAGCCAGACAGAAGCTTTCTTT. Its translation is CASSQTEAFF.

V gene TRBV6-5 combines with J gene TRBJ1-1; 8 bases fit TRBD1. The junction had 5 bases not matched to a gene; V was cut back by 5 bases and J by 6 bases. CDR1 is MNHEY and CDR2 is SVGAGI in the germline V gene. The CDR3 consists of 13 residues. The CDR3 DNA sequence: TGTGCCAGCAGTACGGACAGGGTCGCTGAAGCTTTCTTT. Amino acid sequence: CASSTDRVAEAFF.

This chain connects TRBV10-3 to TRBJ1-4; weak D call: TRBD1 (5 bases). The germline V gene encodes CDR1 ENHRY and CDR2 SYGVKD. Trimming took 2 bases from V and 1 from J, leaving 11 bases between them. The length of the CDR3 is 16 residues. The CDR3 sequence is CAISEQGYKTNEKLFF. Written as DNA, the CDR3 is TGTGCCATCAGTGAGCAGGGTTATAAAACTAATGAAAAACTGTTTTTT.

The CDR3 protein is CASSVGPSNQPQHF. CDR3 sequence (DNA): TGTGCCAGCAGCGTAGGGCCCTCCAATCAGCCCCAGCATTTT. This chain connects TRBV9 to TRBJ1-5; D gene ambiguous. The CDR3 length is 14 residues. Germline V gives CDR1 SGDLS, CDR2 YYNGEE. Between the trimmed V and J ends, which lost 0 bases and 3 bases, there was a span of 7 bases.

The chain carries TRBV2 and TRBJ2-2, with 9 bases fitting TRBD1. V shed 4 bases, J shed 2 bases, and the junction held 5 bases outside the gene matches. Germline CDR1 reads SNHLY; CDR2 reads FYNNEI. The CDR3 is made up of 16 amino acids. In DNA, the CDR3 is TGTGCCAGCAGTGCACAGGGGGCGGTCAACACCGGGGAGCTGTTTTTT. Its protein product is CASSAQGAVNTGELFF.

About this clone itself: One end of the junction is discordant with germline, which a read error may explain. The V call is TRBV7-9, the J call TRBJ2-5; TRBD1 might be the D (6 bases). Germline V CDR1 and CDR2: SEHNR, FQNEAQ (reference sequence). This CDR3 has 13 amino acids. The CDR3 DNA reads as TGTTCCAGCAGCTTGACAGGCCGAGGGACCCAGTACTTC. Protein: CSSSLTGRGTQYF. The whole variable domain, filled in from reference TRBV7-9 and TRBJ2-5, reads DTGVSQNPRHKITKRGQNVTFRCDPISEHNRLYWYRQTLGQGPEFLTYFQNEAQLEKSRLLSDRFSAERPKGSFSTLEIQRTEQGDSAMYLCSSSLTGRGTQYFGPGTRLLVL.

This chain joins TRBV7-9 and TRBJ2-1; 9 nucleotides agree with TRBD1. V dropped 7 bases and J dropped 5; count of bases not matched to a gene: 6. Germline-derived CDR1 and CDR2 are SEHNR and FQNEAQ (reference sequence). This CDR3 has 14 amino acids. CDR3 sequence: CASIDRGYHNEQFF. In DNA form, the CDR3 reads TGTGCCAGCATTGACAGGGGGTACCACAATGAGCAGTTCTTC.

The chain's CDR3 is CASSAPRAGGDYEQYF. CDR3 nucleotides: TGCGCCAGCAGTGCCCCACGGGCAGGGGGAGACTACGAGCAGTACTTC. The chain has TRBV10-1 and TRBJ2-7; 7 positions agree with TRBD1. The CDR3 has 16 residues. The J segment lost 3 bases and the V segment lost 4 bases, leaving 12 bases of the junction unmatched. Germline-derived CDR1 and CDR2 are WNHNN and SYGVQD (reference sequence).